This passage covers 18 T cell receptor beta chains from one sample sequenced in a study of blood T cell repertoires in COVID-19 (dated by TCRdb to 2018 to 2021). Receptors were amplified or captured by the immunoSEQ multiplex PCR assay. This is the immuneACCESS table as TCRdb keeps it, with only in-frame sequences that have V and J called. A part of the clones is gone; compared with another copy, unresolved V genes explain less than half, and the rest is unexplained. The sample includes 150,000 to 200,000 clones, with about 86% observed a single time. Jointly, the top ten make up roughly 0.9% of the sample. The material sequenced was peripheral blood. These receptors came from a woman aged 18-30 years who had recovered from COVID-19.

This clone showed up just once. V usage is TRBV7-6 and J usage is TRBJ1-1; 8 bases match TRBD1. After removal of 1 base from V and 4 bases from J, the junction contained 5 bases not matched to a gene. There are 15 residues in the CDR3. Germline CDR1 is SGHVS and CDR2 is FNYEAQ. CDR3 bases: TGTGCCAGCAGCTTAGGACAGGGGTTAGGCACTGAAGCTTTCTTT. Protein: CASSLGQGLGTEAFF.

The gene calls are TRBV14 and TRBJ2-1, with D perhaps TRBD2 (6 bases). V dropped 0 bases and J dropped 2 bases, with 8 bases sitting between them. Germline CDR1 SGHDN, CDR2 FVKESK. CDR3 size: 15 residues. The CDR3: CASSQDRGAYNEQFF. CDR3 nucleotides: TGTGCCAGCAGCCAAGATCGCGGGGCCTACAATGAGCAGTTCTTC.

The V call is TRBV29-1, the J call TRBJ2-5; D gene unclear. CDR3 size: 10 residues. Germline CDR1 and CDR2: SQVTM and ANQGSEA. V was cut by 6 bases and J by 5 bases, with 7 bases left in between. Here the CDR3 reads CSVLVETQYF. CDR3 DNA: TGCAGCGTCTTAGTGGAGACCCAGTACTTC.

The rearrangement links TRBV5-5 to TRBJ2-7; 9 bases match TRBD1. The CDR3 sequence is 16 residues long. V gave up 5 bases and J gave up 5 bases; unmatched junction bases: 14. Per the germline V gene, CDR1 is SGHKS and CDR2 is YYEKEE (reference sequence). CDR3 residues: CASRRPGQGLENEQYV. The CDR3 nucleotides are TGTGCCAGCAGACGACCGGGACAGGGTTTGGAAAACGAGCAGTACGTC.

Written as DNA, the CDR3 is TGTGCCAGCTTCCTAAGGACTAGCGGGAGTAATGAGCAGTTCTTC. Its translation is CASFLRTSGSNEQFF. The chain uses TRBV18 and TRBJ2-1; 13 nucleotides line up with TRBD2. The trim removed 7 bases at V and 7 bases at J, leaving 7 bases unmatched. The CDR3 is 15 amino acids. CDR1 KGHSH and CDR2 LQKENI come from the germline V gene.

This clone was seen only a few times. The V call is TRBV6-5, the J call TRBJ1-4, with TRBD1 matching 10 bases. There are 14 residues in the CDR3. CDR1 and CDR2 from the germline V gene are MNHEY and SVGAGI. Losses at the gene ends were 5 bases for V and 5 bases for J; bases not matched to a gene: 2. CDR3 residues: CASSRDRGNEKLFF. The CDR3 nucleotides are TGTGCCAGCAGTCGGGACAGGGGAAATGAAAAACTGTTTTTT.

V is TRBV6-5 and J is TRBJ2-6, with D uncertain. Trimming stripped 7 bases from V and 4 bases from J, with 5 bases between. The CDR3 contains 12 residues. Germline-derived CDR1 and CDR2 are MNHEY and SVGAGI. The CDR3 sequence: CASMAGANVLTF. The CDR3 DNA is TGTGCCAGCATGGCAGGGGCCAACGTCCTGACTTTC.

DNA of the CDR3: TGTGCCAGCAGCTTAGGGCAGGGGAAAGGAAGCACTGAAGCTTTCTTT. It specifies CASSLGQGKGSTEAFF. The V gene is TRBV7-9, the J gene TRBJ1-1; TRBD1 might be the D (6 bases). The CDR3 covers 16 residues. Trimming cost V 1 base and J 4 bases, with 16 bases left between them. From germline, CDR1 is SEHNR and CDR2 FQNEAQ (reference sequence). Full variable domain (outside the CDR3, taken from reference TRBV7-9 and TRBJ1-1): DTGVSQNPRHKITKRGQNVTFRCDPISEHNRLYWYRQTLGQGPEFLTYFQNEAQLEKSRLLSDRFSAERPKGSFSTLEIQRTEQGDSAMYLCASSLGQGKGSTEAFFGQGTRLTVV.

The chain combines TRBV7-2 with TRBJ2-3, with TRBD1 as a possible D gene (6 bases). From germline, CDR1 is SGHTA and CDR2 FQGNSA. Trimming took off 5 bases at V and 11 bases at J, with 23 bases between the two ends. The CDR3 loop spans 15 amino acids. This CDR3 reads CASSQALKQGVRQYF. As DNA, the CDR3 is TGTGCCAGCAGCCAAGCGCTAAAACAGGGAGTTAGGCAGTATTTT.

V and J are TRBV5-1 and TRBJ1-6; 11 bases are a match to TRBD1. Germline CDR1 and CDR2: SGHRS and YFSETQ. This CDR3 has 16 residues. The V segment lost 4 bases and the J segment 6 bases; nucleotides outside the gene matches: 6. The CDR3 DNA follows: TGCGCCAGCAGCCTACGGACAGGGGGCGGTAATTCACCCCTCCACTTT. This codes for CASSLRTGGGNSPLHF.

The chain uses TRBV21-1 and TRBJ1-2; TRBD1 is taken as the D call from the table, unchecked against the DNA. TRBV21-1 is annotated as a pseudogene. The length of the CDR3 is 13 residues. Here the CDR3 DNA reads TGTGCCAGCAGCGCCAGGGGGCGGGATGGCTACACCTTC. Its protein product is CASSARGRDGYTF.

V usage is TRBV7-2 and J usage is TRBJ2-3, with D perhaps TRBD2 (5 bases). The CDR3 runs to 15 residues. The germline V gene encodes CDR1 SGHTA and CDR2 FQGNSA. Deletions cut 5 bases from V and 3 bases from J, with 15 bases between. CDR3 residues: CASSARALRTDTQYF. The DNA for the CDR3 is TGTGCCAGCAGCGCGAGGGCCCTGAGGACAGATACGCAGTATTTT.

The chain recombines TRBV7-8 with TRBJ2-7; TRBD2 agrees at 11 bases. CDR1 and CDR2 (germline): SGHVS, FQNEAQ. V lost 1 base, J lost 6 bases, and 8 bases stayed unmatched. The CDR3 is 16 residues long. The CDR3 DNA reads as TGTGCCAGCAGCTTAGGGCTTAGCGGGGGGGCGGGCGAGCAGTACTTC. Translation gives CASSLGLSGGAGEQYF.

The chain recombines TRBV7-2 with TRBJ2-1, with 9 bases that match TRBD2. This CDR3 comprises 17 residues. After removal of 1 base from V and 8 bases from J, the junction contained 12 bases not matched to a gene. Germline V gene data show CDR1 as SGHTA and CDR2 as FQGNSA. The CDR3, as DNA: TGTGCCAGCAGCTTAGTACGGAGTCTAGCGGGGAGAGATGAGCAGTTCTTC. It encodes CASSLVRSLAGRDEQFF.

This clone has just one count. The chain joins TRBV3-1 (or the pseudogene TRBV3-2) to TRBJ1-1; maybe TRBD1 (5 bases). In germline, CDR1 is LGHDT, CDR2 YNNKEL (reference sequence). This CDR3 has 14 residues. With 3 bases removed from V and 6 bases from J, the gap between germline ends came to 14 bases. CDR3 sequence reads: CASSHRSAGAEAFF. The CDR3 DNA is TGTGCCAGCAGCCACCGATCGGCGGGGGCTGAAGCTTTCTTT.

The chain joins TRBV19 to TRBJ1-2, with TRBD1 matching over 7 bases. The CDR3 has 15 amino acids. The junction had 8 bases not matched to a gene; V was cut back by 3 bases and J by 4 bases. CDR1 LNHDA and CDR2 SQIVND come from the germline V gene (reference sequence). The CDR3 DNA follows: TGTGCCAGTAGTATCCCACTATCAGGGGGCTATGGCTACACCTTC. As protein: CASSIPLSGGYGYTF.

This clone was counted a few times. The rearrangement uses TRBV19 and TRBJ1-5; D gene uncertain. Germline CDR1 is LNHDA and CDR2 is SQIVND (reference sequence). V was clipped by 3 bases and J by 0 bases, with 12 bases between them. This CDR3 has 16 residues. CDR3 loop: CASSMRTGSSNQPQHF. CDR3 coding DNA: TGTGCCAGTAGTATGAGAACTGGGAGTAGCAATCAGCCCCAGCATTTT.

The chain has TRBV29-1 and TRBJ1-1, with TRBD1 identical over 9 bases. With V trimmed by 7 bases and J by 4 bases, 4 bases remained unmatched. The germline V gene has CDR1 SQVTM and CDR2 ANQGSEA. The CDR3 is made up of 12 amino acids. The CDR3: CSGWDRATEAFF. The CDR3 DNA is TGCAGCGGATGGGACAGGGCCACTGAAGCTTTCTTT.